Below are 15 T cell receptor beta chains sequenced from a single sample in a study of T cell responses to AZD1222 COVID-19 vaccine. Clones were read by immunoSEQ multiplex PCR, and TCRdb kept only the in-frame ones, dropping some. Found here are roughly 89,000 clones, around 87% of them singletons; the top ten hold around 4.5%. Here the sequenced sample was peripheral blood, taken on day 0 of MenACWY control vaccination. The source of these receptors is an adult in good health.

The rearrangement joins TRBV28 to TRBJ2-1; the D is unclear. Trimming cost V 4 bases and J 13 bases, with 14 bases left between them. Germline CDR1 reads MDHEN; CDR2 reads SYDVKM. The length of the CDR3 is 12 residues. CDR3 DNA sequence: TGTGCCAGCAGTTACCCGGACCAGTCCCAGTTCTTC. It translates to CASSYPDQSQFF.

This chain joins TRBV7-2 and TRBJ1-5; D gene ambiguous. The CDR3 is 13 amino acids. V lost 5 bases and J 2 bases, leaving 7 bases between the germline ends. Germline lookup yields CDR1 SGHTA and CDR2 FQGNSA. The CDR3 loop is CASSPWGNQPQHF. The CDR3 region has the DNA TGTGCCAGCAGCCCCTGGGGCAATCAGCCCCAGCATTTT.

This rearrangement joins TRBV9 to TRBJ1-1, with 8 bases identical to TRBD1. The CDR3 sequence is 15 residues long. The trim removed 4 bases at V and 1 base at J, leaving 6 bases unmatched. Germline values: CDR1 SGDLS, CDR2 YYNGEE. As DNA, the CDR3 is TGTGCCAGCAGCCCATCCGGGACAGGGAACACTGAAGCTTTCTTT. It translates to CASSPSGTGNTEAFF.

The gene calls are TRBV7-2 and TRBJ2-1; D is undetermined. The CDR3 runs 12 residues. CDR1 is SGHTA and CDR2 is FQGNSA in the germline V gene. The ends were cut back, 6 bases at V and 15 bases at J, with 18 bases in the middle. CDR3 nucleotides: TGTGCCAGCAGTACTTATCAGATCGTACGGTTCTTC. Protein sequence: CASSTYQIVRFF.

This chain uses TRBV7-9 with TRBJ2-3; D not certain. The CDR3 contains 15 residues. V was cut by 5 bases and J by 6 bases, with 18 bases left in between. Germline loops: CDR1 SEHNR, CDR2 FQNEAQ (reference sequence). CDR3: CASSPDRPFGDTQYF. The CDR3 DNA reads as TGTGCCAGCAGCCCGGATCGACCCTTCGGGGATACGCAGTATTTT.

In its sample, this clone was seen a few times. The chain combines TRBV6-1 with TRBJ1-1; D remains unclear. Looked up from germline, CDR1 is MNHNS and CDR2 is SASEGT. The CDR3 runs 14 residues. The V and J ends lost 2 bases and 5 bases respectively, with 12 bases between them. The CDR3: CASSESVPQTEAFF. CDR3 bases: TGTGCCAGCAGTGAAAGCGTCCCCCAGACTGAAGCTTTCTTT.

This clone was counted a few times. The chain joins TRBV28 to TRBJ1-1; possible D gene TRBD1, 6 bases. This CDR3 has 12 residues. The germline V and J ends were trimmed by 5 bases and 8 bases, with 12 bases remaining between them. Per the germline V gene, CDR1 is MDHEN and CDR2 is SYDVKM. As DNA, the CDR3 is TGTGCCAGCAGTGAAACCGGGACAGAAGCTTTCTTT. Its protein is CASSETGTEAFF.

J is TRBJ2-2 and V is TRBV27, with 11 bases aligning to TRBD2. The CDR3 spans 20 residues. The V segment lost 4 bases and the J segment 7 bases; nucleotides outside the gene matches: 20. From germline, CDR1 is MNHEY and CDR2 SMNVEV (reference sequence). The DNA of the CDR3 is TGTGCCAGCAGTTCTCGGGCCTCGTTCGTAGCGGGAGGGCCTATCGGGGAGCTGTTTTTT. Translated: CASSSRASFVAGGPIGELFF.

The gene calls are TRBV11-2 and TRBJ2-7; weak D call: TRBD2 (6 bases). The CDR3 consists of 14 residues. V gave up 6 bases and J gave up 0 bases, with 12 bases separating them. CDR1 is SGHAT, CDR2 FQNNGV, per germline. The CDR3 nucleotides are TGTGCCAGCAGTTCCATCGGGAGCTCCTACGAGCAGTACTTC. The encoded protein is CASSSIGSSYEQYF.

This clone appeared once. The chain joins TRBV28 to TRBJ2-2; 12 bases map to TRBD2. Trimming took 7 bases from V and 6 from J; bases not matched to a gene: 6. There are 15 residues in the CDR3. Per germline, CDR1 MDHEN and CDR2 SYDVKM. The CDR3 DNA reads as TGTGCCAGCAACGGACTAGCGGGAATCTCCGGGGAGCTGTTTTTT. Translated: CASNGLAGISGELFF.

The J gene is TRBJ1-1, the V gene TRBV7-9; 10 nucleotides agree with TRBD1. With 8 bases clipped from V and 3 bases from J, the junction kept 6 bases outside the gene matches. This CDR3 has 14 amino acids. The germline gives CDR1 SEHNR, CDR2 FQNEAQ (reference sequence). CDR3 nucleotide sequence: TGTGCCAGCGTATCCGGGACAGGGGACACTGAAGCTTTCTTT. Its translation: CASVSGTGDTEAFF. Variable domain in full (rest from reference TRBV7-9 and TRBJ1-1): DTGVSQNPRHKITKRGQNVTFRCDPISEHNRLYWYRQTLGQGPEFLTYFQNEAQLEKSRLLSDRFSAERPKGSFSTLEIQRTEQGDSAMYLCASVSGTGDTEAFFGQGTRLTVV.

This chain uses TRBV9 with TRBJ2-1; 8 bases match TRBD2. V dropped 4 bases and J dropped 0; count of bases not matched to a gene: 6. This CDR3 has 16 residues. Germline loops: CDR1 SGDLS, CDR2 YYNGEE. CDR3 loop: CASSPPSGSSYNEQFF. The CDR3 DNA follows: TGTGCCAGCAGCCCACCGAGCGGGAGCTCCTACAATGAGCAGTTCTTC.

V gene TRBV5-1 combines with J gene TRBJ2-3; the D is unclear. V was trimmed by 0 bases and J by 4 bases, leaving 15 bases between them. The V gene's germline CDR1 is SGHRS and CDR2 YFSETQ. This CDR3 contains 16 residues. CDR3 sequence reads: CASSLAAVPSPDTQYF. CDR3 nucleotides: TGCGCCAGCAGCTTGGCCGCGGTACCTTCCCCAGATACGCAGTATTTT.

The J gene is TRBJ1-1, the V gene TRBV6-6; 8 bases line up with TRBD1. The junction had 6 bases not matched to a gene; V was cut back by 2 bases and J by 4 bases. The germline CDR1 and CDR2 sequences are MNHNY and SVGAGI (reference sequence). This CDR3 comprises 15 residues. The CDR3 coding sequence is TGTGCCAGCAGTTACACAGGGACAGGCGGCACTGAAGCTTTCTTT. Translation gives CASSYTGTGGTEAFF.

The chain links TRBV20-1 to TRBJ1-2; D call uncertain. V was trimmed by 6 bases and J by 6 bases, leaving 5 bases between them. The CDR3 loop spans 9 amino acids. CDR1 is DFQATT and CDR2 is SNEGSKA in the germline V gene (reference sequence). CDR3 region: CSAGNGYTF. Here the CDR3 DNA reads TGCAGTGCCGGGAATGGCTACACCTTC.